The next 24 T cell receptor beta chains were all read from a single sample in a study of blood T cell repertoires in COVID-19. Clones were read by immunoSEQ multiplex PCR, and TCRdb kept only the in-frame ones, dropping some. Among approximately 400,000 clones listed, about 89% were seen once. The specimen sequenced was PBMCs or T cells enriched from blood (not recorded which). These receptors were collected from a woman aged 35 to 49 who had been exposed to COVID-19.

The V and J genes are TRBV2 and TRBJ2-3; 13 bases map to TRBD2. CDR1 and CDR2 (germline): SNHLY, FYNNEI. This CDR3 is 15 amino acids long. The junction had 3 bases not matched to a gene; V was cut back by 8 bases and J by 1 base. The CDR3 spells CASRTSGGRTDTQYF. The CDR3 nucleotides read TGTGCCAGCCGGACTAGCGGGGGTCGCACAGATACGCAGTATTTT. Looking up the rest from reference TRBV2 and TRBJ2-3 gives the full variable domain: EPEVTQTPSHQVTQMGQEVILRCVPISNHLYFYWYRQILGQKVEFLVSFYNNEISEKSEIFDDQFSVERPDGSNFTLKIRSTKLEDSAMYFCASRTSGGRTDTQYFGPGTRLTVL.

This chain links TRBV19 with TRBJ1-1, with 7 bases lining up with TRBD1. Looked up from germline, CDR1 is LNHDA and CDR2 is SQIVND (reference sequence). The CDR3 runs 16 residues. Trimming removed 3 bases from V and 5 bases from J; junction bases left unmatched: 12. Here the CDR3 reads CASSIVLGGAGTEAFF. CDR3 sequence (DNA): TGTGCCAGTAGTATCGTACTAGGGGGCGCTGGGACTGAAGCTTTCTTT.

Remarks on this clone: The same CDR3 also results from other DNA sequences found in this sample. V is TRBV12-3 or TRBV12-4 and J is TRBJ1-4, with D unresolved. The CDR3 has 11 amino acids. Between the trimmed V and J ends, which lost 3 bases and 7 bases, there was a span of 3 bases. The CDR3: CASSFGEKLFF. The CDR3 coding sequence is TGTGCCAGCAGTTTCGGTGAAAAACTGTTTTTT.

V gene TRBV3-1 (or the pseudogene TRBV3-2) combines with J gene TRBJ1-2, with TRBD1 matching 7 bases. Germline V gene data show CDR1 as LGHDT and CDR2 as YNNKEL (reference sequence). CDR3 length: 16 amino acids. With V trimmed by 1 base and J by 4 bases, 9 bases remained unmatched. The CDR3 loop is CASSQGIGAGGYGYTF. In nucleotides, the CDR3 is TGTGCCAGCAGCCAAGGAATTGGGGCAGGGGGCTATGGCTACACCTTC.

The chain has TRBV5-1 and TRBJ1-5, with D maybe TRBD1 (5 bases). V lost 2 bases, J lost 3 bases, and 9 bases lay in between. This CDR3 contains 14 residues. The germline CDR1 and CDR2 sequences are SGHRS and YFSETQ. For the CDR3, the DNA is TGCGCCAGCAGCTTAGACAGCCCCAATCAGCCCCAGCATTTT. It specifies CASSLDSPNQPQHF.

The chain uses TRBV5-1 and TRBJ2-1; TRBD1 might be the D (6 bases). With 9 bases removed from V and 5 bases from J, the gap between germline ends came to 21 bases. The CDR3 contains 15 residues. Germline CDR1 SGHRS, CDR2 YFSETQ. This CDR3 reads CATQDSGHPNNEQFF. The CDR3 coding sequence is TGCGCCACCCAAGATTCGGGACACCCTAACAATGAGCAGTTCTTC. Full variable domain (remainder filled in from reference TRBV5-1 and TRBJ2-1): KAGVTQTPRYLIKTRGQQVTLSCSPISGHRSVSWYQQTPGQGLQFLFEYFSETQRNKGNFPGRFSGRQFSNSRSEMNVSTLELGDSALYLCATQDSGHPNNEQFFGPGTRLTVL.

The chain links TRBV29-1 to TRBJ1-1; TRBD1 aligns across 9 bases. Germline CDR1 reads SQVTM; CDR2 reads ANQGSEA. The CDR3 spans 12 residues. The V gene end was trimmed by 7 bases and the J gene end by 6 bases; junction bases not matched to a gene: 6. CDR3 DNA sequence: TGCAGCGCCGTCCGGGACAGGGCTGAAGCTTTCTTT. This translates into CSAVRDRAEAFF.

This clone was seen only once. This chain connects TRBV6-2 or TRBV6-3 to TRBJ2-3, with unresolved D. CDR1 and CDR2 (germline): MNHEY, SVGEGT. The ends were cut back, 5 bases at V and 4 bases at J, with 7 bases in the middle. The CDR3 has 12 amino acids. This chain's CDR3 is CASSPLPDTQYF. CDR3 DNA: TGTGCCAGCAGTCCCCTCCCAGATACGCAGTATTTT.

This clone was observed a single time. The chain carries TRBV30 and TRBJ1-4, with 8 nucleotides matching TRBD1. CDR3 length: 17 residues. Losses at the gene ends were 0 bases for V and 4 bases for J; bases not matched to a gene: 10. The germline V gene has CDR1 GTSNPN and CDR2 SVGIG (reference sequence). The CDR3, as DNA: TGTGCCTGGAGTGTATCCCGGACAGGGTTTTTTAATGAAAAACTGTTTTTT. Translating gives CAWSVSRTGFFNEKLFF.

In nucleotides, the CDR3 is TGTGCCAGCAGTCCCCGAGGGGGGGCTTCCTACAATGAGCAGTTCTTC. Encoded protein: CASSPRGGASYNEQFF. The chain uses TRBV27 and TRBJ2-1, with D possibly matching TRBD2 (7 bases). V dropped 5 bases and J dropped 1 base, with 15 bases sitting between them. The CDR3 has 16 residues. The V gene's germline CDR1 is MNHEY and CDR2 SMNVEV (reference sequence).

This clone is a singleton in its sample. The chain links TRBV27 to TRBJ2-3; 9 positions match TRBD2. The CDR3 contains 13 residues. J was trimmed by 1 base and V by 10 bases; bases with no gene match: 3. CDR1 is MNHEY and CDR2 is SMNVEV in the germline V gene (reference sequence). CDR3 sequence (DNA): TGTGCCACCCGGACTAGCGGCACAGATACGCAGTATTTT. The encoded protein is CATRTSGTDTQYF.

V usage is TRBV23-1 and J usage is TRBJ2-7; 9 bases are a match to TRBD1. TRBV23-1 counts as an open reading frame of uncertain function. With V trimmed by 2 bases and J by 3 bases, 8 bases remained unmatched. The CDR3 runs 16 residues. This chain's CDR3 is CASSQTSGTGIYEQYF. CDR3 sequence (DNA): TGCGCCAGCAGTCAAACCTCTGGGACAGGGATCTACGAGCAGTACTTC.

This clone was seen only a few times. The CDR3 nucleotides read TGTGCCAGCAGCTCTAATAACTATGGCTACACCTTC. Amino acid sequence: CASSSNNYGYTF. This chain joins TRBV5-4 and TRBJ1-2; D is unclear. CDR1 and CDR2 (germline): SGHNT, YYREEE (reference sequence). Trimming left V 3 bases short and J 1 base short, with 4 bases between. This CDR3 contains 12 residues. Drawing the rest from reference TRBV5-4 and TRBJ1-2, the complete variable domain is ETGVTQSPTHLIKTRGQQVTLRCSSQSGHNTVSWYQQALGQGPQFIFQYYREEENGRGNFPPRFSGLQFPNYSSELNVNALELDDSALYLCASSSNNYGYTFGSGTRLTVV.

This sequence joins TRBV19 and TRBJ2-3, with TRBD2 matching over 10 bases. This CDR3 spans 18 amino acids. Trimming took 5 bases from V and 0 from J; bases not matched to a gene: 11. Germline V CDR1 and CDR2: LNHDA, SQIVND (reference sequence). CDR3 nucleotides: TGTGCCAGTAGTCGGACCGGGACTAGCGTACCAAGCACAGATACGCAGTATTTT. This codes for CASSRTGTSVPSTDTQYF.

The chain recombines TRBV12-5 with TRBJ2-5, with 7 positions matching TRBD2. Trimming took 7 bases from V and 6 from J; bases not matched to a gene: 17. Germline loops: CDR1 LGHNT, CDR2 FRNRAP. The CDR3 extends over 16 amino acids. The CDR3 DNA sequence: TGTGCTAGTGCCCCCATCTTAGGAGGGAGGGAGAAGACCCAGTACTTC. Translation gives CASAPILGGREKTQYF.

This chain joins TRBV30 and TRBJ1-1; possible D gene TRBD1, 5 bases. CDR3 length equals 15 residues. CDR1 is GTSNPN, CDR2 SVGIG, per germline (reference sequence). V gave up 4 bases and J gave up 2 bases, with 17 bases separating them. CDR3 DNA sequence: TGTGCCTGGAAAATACGACAGATCAAAAACACTGAAGCTTTCTTT. Residues: CAWKIRQIKNTEAFF.

This chain connects TRBV5-4 to TRBJ2-7, with TRBD1 as a possible D gene (6 bases). The CDR3 runs 16 residues. Germline V gene data show CDR1 as SGHNT and CDR2 as YYREEE (reference sequence). The ends were cut back, 4 bases at V and 3 bases at J, with 20 bases in the middle. The CDR3, as DNA: TGTGCCAGCAGCAAGCCGACAGGTGGGGCCCTCTACGAGCAGTACTTC. It specifies CASSKPTGGALYEQYF.

Worth noting for this clone: Other DNA sequences within the sample encode an identical CDR3. V is TRBV5-1 and J is TRBJ2-3, with a possible D match to TRBD2 (5 bases). The CDR3 sequence is 13 residues long. The V end lost 4 bases, the J end lost 0 bases, and 6 bases lay between the germline ends. The germline V gene encodes CDR1 SGHRS and CDR2 YFSETQ. Written as DNA, the CDR3 is TGCGCCAGCAGCCGACTAAGCACAGATACGCAGTATTTT. It specifies CASSRLSTDTQYF.

The rearrangement uses TRBV5-4 and TRBJ1-3, with D possibly TRBD1 on 6 matching bases. CDR3 length equals 16 residues. Germline CDR1 reads SGHNT; CDR2 reads YYREEE (reference sequence). The V end was cut by 0 bases, the J end by 4 bases, with 14 bases between. The chain's CDR3 is CASSLDRVLEGNTIYF. In DNA, the CDR3 is TGTGCCAGCAGCTTGGACAGGGTGTTGGAAGGAAACACCATATATTTT. Full variable domain (rest looked up from reference TRBV5-4 and TRBJ1-3): ETGVTQSPTHLIKTRGQQVTLRCSSQSGHNTVSWYQQALGQGPQFIFQYYREEENGRGNFPPRFSGLQFPNYSSELNVNALELDDSALYLCASSLDRVLEGNTIYFGEGSWLTVV.

The chain joins TRBV13 to TRBJ2-5, with 7 bases matching TRBD2. This CDR3 contains 16 residues. Trimming at V came to 4 bases and at J to 2 bases, leaving 10 bases not matched to a gene. Germline V gene sequence: CDR1 PRHDT, CDR2 FYEKMQ (reference sequence). CDR3 sequence reads: CASSYTVPGGQETQYF. The CDR3 DNA is TGTGCCAGCAGCTATACCGTCCCGGGGGGTCAAGAGACCCAGTACTTC.

V is TRBV3-1 (or the pseudogene TRBV3-2) and J is TRBJ1-1; D not resolved. This CDR3 contains 13 residues. Germline V gene sequence: CDR1 LGHDT, CDR2 YNNKEL (reference sequence). V was pared by 4 bases and J by 8 bases, with 14 bases between. DNA of the CDR3: TGTGCCAGCAGCCCCCCGTTGGCCCAGGAAGCTTTCTTT. Protein: CASSPPLAQEAFF.

The chain carries TRBV5-6 and TRBJ2-6, with 9 bases matching TRBD1. Germline V gene data show CDR1 as SGHDT and CDR2 as YYEEEE. V was clipped by 2 bases and J by 2 bases; unmatched bases: 8. This CDR3 spans 18 amino acids. CDR3 DNA sequence: TGTGCCAGCAGCTTTCGTACAGGGGGCGGGACTGGGGCCAACGTCCTGACTTTC. This encodes CASSFRTGGGTGANVLTF. Based on the CDR3 plus reference TRBV5-6 and TRBJ2-6, the full variable domain is DAGVTQSPTHLIKTRGQQVTLRCSPKSGHDTVSWYQQALGQGPQFIFQYYEEEERQRGNFPDRFSGHQFPNYSSELNVNALLLGDSALYLCASSFRTGGGTGANVLTFGAGSRLTVL.

The chain is built from TRBV20-1 and TRBJ1-2, with no clear D. Per the germline V gene, CDR1 is DFQATT and CDR2 is SNEGSKA (reference sequence). V was cut by 5 bases and J by 5 bases, with 9 bases left in between. This CDR3 is 11 amino acids long. CDR3 region: CSAREMYGYTF. The CDR3 DNA reads TGCAGTGCTCGCGAGATGTATGGCTACACCTTC.

The chain joins TRBV6-2 or TRBV6-3 to TRBJ2-7; D call uncertain. From germline, CDR1 is MNHEY and CDR2 SVGEGT. The CDR3 is made up of 12 amino acids. The V end was cut by 0 bases, the J end by 3 bases, with 3 bases between. The chain's CDR3 is CASSYSSYEQYF. The CDR3 region has the DNA TGTGCCAGCAGTTACTCTAGCTACGAGCAGTACTTC.